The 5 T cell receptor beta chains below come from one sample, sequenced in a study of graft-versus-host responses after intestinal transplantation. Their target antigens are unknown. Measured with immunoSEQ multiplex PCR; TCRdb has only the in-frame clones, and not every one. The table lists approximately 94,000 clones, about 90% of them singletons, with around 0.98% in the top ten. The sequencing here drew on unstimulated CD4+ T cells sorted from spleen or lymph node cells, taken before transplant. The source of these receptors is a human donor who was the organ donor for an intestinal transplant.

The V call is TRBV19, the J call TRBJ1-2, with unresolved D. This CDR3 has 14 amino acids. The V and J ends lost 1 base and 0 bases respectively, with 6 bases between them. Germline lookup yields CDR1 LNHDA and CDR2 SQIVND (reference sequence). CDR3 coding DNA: TGTGCCAGTAGTATAGGCAGAACTAACTATGGCTACACCTTC. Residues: CASSIGRTNYGYTF.

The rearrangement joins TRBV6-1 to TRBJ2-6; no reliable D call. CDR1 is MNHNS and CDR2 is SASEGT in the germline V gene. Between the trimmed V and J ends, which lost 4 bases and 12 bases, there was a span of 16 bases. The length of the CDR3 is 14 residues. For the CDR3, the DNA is TGTGCCAGCAGTGGACTCTCGGACGCGATCGTCCTGACTTTC. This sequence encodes CASSGLSDAIVLTF.

CDR3 residues: CASSPPSWNPEDQPQHF. The CDR3 DNA reads TGTGCCAGCAGCCCACCGAGTTGGAACCCGGAGGATCAGCCCCAGCATTTT. The chain links TRBV14 to TRBJ1-5, with D uncertain. The CDR3 has 17 amino acids. Germline values: CDR1 SGHDN, CDR2 FVKESK. V gave up 4 bases and J gave up 5 bases, with 21 bases separating them.

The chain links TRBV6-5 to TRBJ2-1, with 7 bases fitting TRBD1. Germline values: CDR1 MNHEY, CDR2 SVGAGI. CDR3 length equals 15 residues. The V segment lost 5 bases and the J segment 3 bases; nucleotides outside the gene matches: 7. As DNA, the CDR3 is TGTGCCAGCAGTCAGACCGGGACAGTCTACAATGAGCAGTTCTTC. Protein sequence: CASSQTGTVYNEQFF.

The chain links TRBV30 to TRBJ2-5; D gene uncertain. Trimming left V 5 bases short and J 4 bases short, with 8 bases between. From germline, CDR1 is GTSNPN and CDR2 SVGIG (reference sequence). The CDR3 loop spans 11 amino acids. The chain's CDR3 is CAWSLVETQYF. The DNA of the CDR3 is TGTGCCTGGTCCCTAGTAGAGACCCAGTACTTC.